The 9 T cell receptor beta chains below come from one sample, sequenced in a study of identical twins. TCRdb processed the 5' RACE reads anew with MiXCR; each CDR3 protein has one entry. This table holds some 1,700,000 distinct CDR3 sequences, about 32% found once. The sequenced material came from cord blood. Receptors were obtained from a newborn girl in good health.

This clonotype has a handful of counts. This chain uses TRBV5-1 with TRBJ1-1; D gene unclear. Per the germline V gene, CDR1 is SGHRS and CDR2 is YFSETQ. The V end was cut by 0 bases, the J end by 4 bases, with 7 bases between. The CDR3 runs 13 residues. The CDR3 loop reads CASSLVTRTEAFF. The CDR3 DNA reads as TGCGCCAGCAGCTTGGTCACACGCACTGAAGCTTTCTTT.

The sample holds a few counts of this clonotype. The chain is built from TRBV20-1 and TRBJ2-1; maybe TRBD2 (6 bases). This CDR3 region has 15 residues. From germline, CDR1 is DFQATT and CDR2 SNEGSKA (reference sequence). Trimming removed 5 bases at V and 5 bases at J, with 19 bases between. CDR3 nucleotides: TGCAGTGCTCTATCCCCGGGACTCTCAGACAATGAGCAGTTCTTC. Translating gives CSALSPGLSDNEQFF.

This clonotype was observed a handful of times. The chain couples TRBV20-1 to TRBJ1-2; D unresolved. CDR1 and CDR2 (germline): DFQATT, SNEGSKA (reference sequence). There are 15 residues in the CDR3. The V end was cut by 0 bases, the J end by 4 bases, with 15 bases between. The CDR3 DNA sequence: TGCAGTGCTAGAGATTCGGGCCACCTATCCTATGGCTACACCTTC. Amino acid sequence: CSARDSGHLSYGYTF.

This rearrangement joins TRBV11-2 to TRBJ1-2; possibly TRBD1 for D (5 bases). Germline CDR1 SGHAT, CDR2 FQNNGV. With 4 bases removed from V and 4 bases from J, the gap between germline ends came to 10 bases. The CDR3 spans 13 residues. The CDR3 region has the DNA TGTGCCAGCAGCTCAGGGAGGGTCTATGGCTACACCTTC. Its translation is CASSSGRVYGYTF.

This clonotype was counted a few times. The chain joins TRBV20-1 to TRBJ2-5; D not resolved. Trimming left V 1 base short and J 5 bases short, with 11 bases between. CDR1 DFQATT and CDR2 SNEGSKA come from the germline V gene (reference sequence). The CDR3 is 13 residues long. The DNA of the CDR3 is TGCAGTGCTAGAGTATGGGCTGCGGAGACCCAGTACTTC. Amino acid sequence: CSARVWAAETQYF.

This clonotype was seen only a few times. The J gene is TRBJ2-3, the V gene TRBV28; D unclear. V lost 8 bases to trimming and J lost 0 bases, with 9 bases between them. From germline, CDR1 is MDHEN and CDR2 SYDVKM. This CDR3 is built from 13 residues. CDR3 sequence reads: CASEVSSTDTQYF. CDR3 sequence (DNA): TGTGCCAGCGAGGTGTCTAGCACAGATACGCAGTATTTT.

This clonotype occurred a few times. V gene TRBV27 combines with J gene TRBJ2-1; TRBD2 is a possible D gene (5 bases). The closer fit of TRBJ2-7 to the DNA end suggests the J call may be wrong. The CDR3 sequence is 16 residues long. The V gene's germline CDR1 is MNHEY and CDR2 SMNVEV (reference sequence). CDR3 loop: CASSSPRLSSYNEQYF. CDR3 in DNA: TGTGCCAGCAGTTCGCCCCGACTAAGCTCCTACAATGAGCAGTACTTC.

This clonotype was detected a few times. The J gene is TRBJ2-4, the V gene TRBV6-1; possible D gene TRBD2, 7 bases. The CDR3 is 15 residues long. Germline V gene lookup returns CDR1 MNHNS and CDR2 SASEGT. Trimming shortened V by 4 bases and J by 6 bases, and 16 bases separated the two germline ends. CDR3 nucleotides: TGTGCCAGCAGTGTGGCGGAGGGGGGGCGAAACATTCAGTACTTC. Encoded protein: CASSVAEGGRNIQYF.

This clonotype showed up just a few times. V gene TRBV9 combines with J gene TRBJ2-5; TRBD2 is a possible D gene (5 bases). CDR1 and CDR2 (germline): SGDLS, YYNGEE. V was cut by 0 bases and J by 2 bases, with 8 bases left in between. This CDR3 has 14 residues. The CDR3 is CASSVDQRQETQYF. CDR3 in DNA: TGTGCCAGCAGCGTAGACCAGCGGCAAGAGACCCAGTACTTC.